This record looks at one TCR beta chain sequence and its context. The data belong to a study of T-cell reconstitution after alpha-beta-depleted transplantation in children. V lost 5 bases to trimming and J lost 0 bases, with 10 bases between them. The CDR3 sequence is 14 residues long. CDR1 is MDHEN, CDR2 SYDVKM, per germline. Preparing the TCRbeta library involved the use of unique molecular identifiers. TCRdb used MiXCR to reprocess the PCR reads, holding one entry per CDR3 protein. Among about 410,000 distinct CDR3 sequences listed, 20% were seen once. Here the sequenced sample was PBMCs from the stem cell graft donor, taken from the stem cell graft. The genes are TRBV28 and TRBJ2-5; D is perhaps TRBD1 (6 bases). The clonotype comes from a human donor who donated a stem cell graft to a child with acute myeloid leukemia. The CDR3 loop reads CASSPWTDQETQYF. CDR3 nucleotide sequence: TGTGCCAGCAGTCCCTGGACAGACCAAGAGACCCAGTACTTC.